Following are 9 T cell receptor beta chains from one sample sequenced in a study of type 1 regulatory T cells. TCRdb itself ran the reads through MiXCR, one entry per CDR3 protein. The sample lists about 68,000 distinct CDR3 sequences; about 69% were seen once. No antigen has been identified for these receptors. What was sequenced was cultured T cells, either the whole culture or a sorted T cell fraction (not recorded which). Described subset: Tr1-enriched cell product generated in vitro against host alloantigens. The receptors were gathered from a human donor in good health.

V usage is TRBV2 and J usage is TRBJ2-2; 8 bases agree with TRBD2. In germline, CDR1 is SNHLY, CDR2 FYNNEI. The CDR3 runs to 14 residues. Losses at the gene ends were 6 bases for V and 5 bases for J; bases not matched to a gene: 5. The CDR3 spells CASSGLAVTGELFF. The CDR3 region has the DNA TGTGCCAGCAGCGGACTAGCTGTAACCGGGGAGCTGTTTTTT.

The CDR3 loop reads CASSRGEETQYF. Written as DNA, the CDR3 is TGTGCCAGCAGCCGGGGCGAAGAGACCCAGTACTTC. The chain uses TRBV7-6 and TRBJ2-5; the D call may be TRBD1 or TRBD2 (5 bases each). This CDR3 region has 12 residues. V lost 5 bases and J lost 3, with 7 bases in between. Looked up from germline, CDR1 is SGHVS and CDR2 is FNYEAQ.

This clonotype was counted at least ten times. The chain is built from TRBV20-1 and TRBJ1-6, with D perhaps matching TRBD1 (6 bases). The CDR3 totals 14 residues. Germline V gene data show CDR1 as DFQATT and CDR2 as SNEGSKA (reference sequence). V was trimmed by 3 bases and J by 10 bases, leaving 16 bases between them. CDR3: CSASIPQGYSPLHF. CDR3 DNA: TGCAGTGCTAGTATTCCACAGGGATACTCACCCCTCCACTTT.

The chain employs TRBV6-1 and TRBJ2-3, with 7 bases matching TRBD1. Germline trimming cut 2 bases from V and 0 bases from J; bases unmatched to any gene: 5. Germline CDR1 MNHNS, CDR2 SASEGT. The CDR3 spans 16 residues. CDR3 residues: CASSELGQVSTDTQYF. In DNA, the CDR3 is TGTGCCAGCAGTGAATTAGGACAGGTCAGCACAGATACGCAGTATTTT.

This rearrangement joins TRBV14 to TRBJ2-2; 8 bases are a match to TRBD2. The CDR3 contains 15 residues. The germline V gene encodes CDR1 SGHDN and CDR2 FVKESK. The V gene end was trimmed by 6 bases and the J gene end by 1 base; junction bases not matched to a gene: 4. CDR3: CASRKTSENTGELFF. Written as DNA, the CDR3 is TGTGCCAGCAGGAAGACTAGCGAGAACACCGGGGAGCTGTTTTTT.

The chain carries TRBV28 and TRBJ2-3; D is unresolved. Germline V lookup: CDR1 MDHEN, CDR2 SYDVKM. This CDR3 comprises 15 residues. With 5 bases removed from V and 3 bases from J, the gap between germline ends came to 15 bases. The CDR3 loop is CASSPLRGVTDTQYF. Written as DNA, the CDR3 is TGTGCCAGCAGTCCTCTGCGTGGAGTAACAGATACGCAGTATTTT.

The chain uses TRBV7-2 and TRBJ2-7; 7 bases are shared with TRBD1. CDR3 length: 14 residues. Losses at the gene ends were 2 bases for V and 2 bases for J; bases not matched to a gene: 3. CDR1 and CDR2 from the germline V gene are SGHTA and FQGNSA. DNA for the CDR3: TGTGCCAGCAGCTTATACGGGACAGCCTACGAGCAGTACTTC. Translated: CASSLYGTAYEQYF.

The chain couples TRBV2 to TRBJ2-1, with 9 bases identical to TRBD2. The V and J ends lost 3 bases and 5 bases, in that order; junction bases with no gene match: 11. Germline values: CDR1 SNHLY, CDR2 FYNNEI. There are 17 residues in the CDR3. As DNA, the CDR3 is TGTGCCAGCAGTGACCAGCTCGGGCTAGCGGGACACAATGAGCAGTTCTTC. Amino acid sequence: CASSDQLGLAGHNEQFF.

The chain recombines TRBV5-1 with TRBJ1-3; D not certain. Germline lookup yields CDR1 SGHRS and CDR2 YFSETQ. V lost 0 bases, J lost 4 bases, and 8 bases lay in between. This CDR3 spans 14 amino acids. The CDR3 protein is CASSLAVSGNTIYF. CDR3 sequence (DNA): TGCGCCAGCAGCTTGGCGGTGTCCGGAAACACCATATATTTT.